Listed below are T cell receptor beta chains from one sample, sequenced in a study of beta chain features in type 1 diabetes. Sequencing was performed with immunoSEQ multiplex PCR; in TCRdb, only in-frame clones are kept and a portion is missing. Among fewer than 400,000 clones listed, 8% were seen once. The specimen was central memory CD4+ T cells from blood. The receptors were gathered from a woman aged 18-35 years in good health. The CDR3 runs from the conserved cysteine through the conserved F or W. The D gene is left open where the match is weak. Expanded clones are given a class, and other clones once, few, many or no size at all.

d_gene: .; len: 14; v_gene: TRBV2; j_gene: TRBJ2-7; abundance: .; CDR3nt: TGTGCCAGCAGTGAAGCCTTCTACCGGTACGAGCAGTACTTC; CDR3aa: CASSEAFYRYEQYF
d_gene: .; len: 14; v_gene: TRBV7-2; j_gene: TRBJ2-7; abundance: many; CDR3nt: TGTGCCAGCAGCTCGCGACCGTGGACATACGAGCAGTACTTC; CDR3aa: CASSSRPWTYEQYF
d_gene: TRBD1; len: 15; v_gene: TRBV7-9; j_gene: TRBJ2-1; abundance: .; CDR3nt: TGTGCCAGCAGCTTAGTAGCCGACAGGGGCAATGAGCAGTTCTTC; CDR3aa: CASSLVADRGNEQFF
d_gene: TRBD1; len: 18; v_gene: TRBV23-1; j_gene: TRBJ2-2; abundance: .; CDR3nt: TGCGCCAGCAGTCCCCTCTTAAGGACAGGGTCGGGCACCGGGGAGCTGTTTTTT; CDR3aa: CASSPLLRTGSGTGELFF
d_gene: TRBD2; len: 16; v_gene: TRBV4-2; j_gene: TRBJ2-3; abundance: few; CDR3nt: TGTGCCAGCAGCGTAGCGGGTAGAGCCAGCACAGATACGCAGTATTTT; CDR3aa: CASSVAGRASTDTQYF
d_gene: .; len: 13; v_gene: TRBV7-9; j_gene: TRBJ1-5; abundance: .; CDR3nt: TGTGCCAGCGGGGAGGGAAGCAATCAGCCCCAGCATTTT; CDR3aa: CASGEGSNQPQHF
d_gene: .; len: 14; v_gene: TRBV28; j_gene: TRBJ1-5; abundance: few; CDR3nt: TGTGCCAGCAGTATAGCTGGGGTCTACCAGCCCCAGCATTTT; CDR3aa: CASSIAGVYQPQHF
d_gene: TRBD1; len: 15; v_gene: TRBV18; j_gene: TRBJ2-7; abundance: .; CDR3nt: TGTGCCAGCTCAGATAGACAGGGGGACTCCTACGAGCAGTACTTC; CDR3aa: CASSDRQGDSYEQYF
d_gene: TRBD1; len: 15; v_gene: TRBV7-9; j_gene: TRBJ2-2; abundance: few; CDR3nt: TGTGCCAGCAGCTTTGGGACAGTCCTGAACTGGGAGCTGTTTTTT; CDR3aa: CASSFGTVLNWELFF
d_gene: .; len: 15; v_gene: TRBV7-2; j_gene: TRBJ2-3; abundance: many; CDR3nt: TGTGCCAGCAGCCCCATGGGGGTGGGCACAGATACGCAGTATTTT; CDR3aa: CASSPMGVGTDTQYF